One and the same sample provided the 6 T cell receptor beta chains below, sequenced in a study of T cells in Graves' hyperthyroidism and ophthalmopathy. TCR beta CDR3 region amplification was performed from RNA transcripts. Primed by the HTBI set, a first-round RT-PCR was run on the TCR CDR3. Each CDR3 protein is one row after TCRdb ran MiXCR on the multiplex PCR reads. The sample lists about 610,000 distinct CDR3 sequences; approximately 14% were seen once. The sample was blood. These receptors were taken from a woman aged 40 to 55 with Graves' ophthalmopathy.

The CDR3 reads CASRPNRGPRENTEAFF. Written as DNA, the CDR3 is TGTGCCAGCAGACCCAACAGGGGACCGAGGGAGAACACTGAAGCTTTCTTT. The J gene is TRBJ1-1, the V gene TRBV6-2 or TRBV6-3; TRBD1 matches at 7 bases. Germline V gene sequence: CDR1 MNHEY, CDR2 SVGEGT. This CDR3 is 17 amino acids long. V was clipped by 6 bases and J by 1 base; unmatched bases: 14.

This chain links TRBV4-1 with TRBJ2-7; D gene uncertain. There are 15 residues in the CDR3. Looked up from germline, CDR1 is MGHRA and CDR2 is YSYEKL. The V end was cut by 4 bases, the J end by 2 bases, with 15 bases between. CDR3 sequence: CASSREVRLTYEQYF. CDR3 in DNA: TGCGCCAGCAGCCGAGAGGTCCGCTTGACCTACGAGCAGTACTTC.

This clonotype turned up a few times. The rearrangement links TRBV10-3 to TRBJ1-2, with D possibly TRBD1 on 5 matching bases. Germline V gene sequence: CDR1 ENHRY, CDR2 SYGVKD. The ends were cut back, 6 bases at V and 1 base at J, with 15 bases in the middle. The CDR3 runs 15 residues. CDR3 bases: TGTGCCATCAGATCCGGGACGGAGGGTAACTATGGCTACACCTTC. Translating it yields CAIRSGTEGNYGYTF.

This clonotype was seen only a few times. A much larger clone lies one base from this, so it may be a read error. J is TRBJ2-7 and V is TRBV28, with D tentatively TRBD2 (5 bases). Trimming left V 5 bases short and J 4 bases short, with 15 bases between. The CDR3 runs 14 residues. Germline CDR1 reads MDHEN; CDR2 reads SYDVKM. The CDR3 region is CASSVYWERYEQYF. Here the CDR3 DNA reads TGTGCCAGCAGTGTCTACTGGGAGAGATACGAGCAGTACTTC.

This clonotype was detected many times. This rearrangement joins TRBV6-2 or TRBV6-3 to TRBJ2-7, with 7 positions matching TRBD1. The length of the CDR3 is 13 residues. Germline CDR1 is MNHEY and CDR2 is SVGEGT. V was pared by 4 bases and J by 5 bases, with 5 bases of the junction left unmatched. CDR3 loop: CASSLADRDEQYF. CDR3 in DNA: TGTGCCAGCAGTTTGGCCGACAGGGACGAGCAGTACTTC.

V is TRBV3-1 and J is TRBJ1-1; D gene unclear. The CDR3 is 14 amino acids. Germline-derived CDR1 and CDR2 are LGHDT and YNNKEL (reference sequence). Trimming pared 0 bases from V and 6 bases from J, leaving 11 bases between. In DNA form, the CDR3 reads TGTGCCAGCAGCCAAGACCCCAGTGGATCTGAAGCTTTCTTT. Translating gives CASSQDPSGSEAFF. The variable domain in full, with the rest retrieved from reference TRBV3-1 and TRBJ1-1, is DTAVSQTPKYLVTQMGNDKSIKCEQNLGHDTMYWYKQDSKKFLKIMFSYNNKELIINETVPNRFSPKSPDKAHLNLHINSLELGDSAVYFCASSQDPSGSEAFFGQGTRLTVV.